These 6 T cell receptor beta chains came from one sample sequenced in a study of identical twins (dated by TCRdb to between 2015 and 2016). Library creation used 5' RACE. Sequencing instrument: Illumina HiSeq 2000. The public reads were run again by TCRdb, first through fastp at Q25 and then through MiXCR, and only productive beta chains were kept. Rows are unified per CDR3 protein, each entry keeping the most common DNA and genes. The sample includes more than 1.5 million distinct CDR3 sequences, with about 32% observed a single time. The top ten constitute less than 0.35% of the sample. The sequenced sample was cord blood. These receptors originate from a newborn girl in good health.

The chain combines TRBV4-1 with TRBJ1-2; D is undetermined. Germline lookup yields CDR1 MGHRA and CDR2 YSYEKL. This CDR3 is 13 amino acids long. With 1 base removed from V and 3 bases from J, the gap between germline ends came to 6 bases. The CDR3 is CASSQVTYYGYTF. For the CDR3, the DNA is TGCGCCAGCAGCCAAGTTACGTACTATGGCTACACCTTC.

V usage is TRBV7-2 and J usage is TRBJ2-5; TRBD2 might be the D (6 bases). This CDR3 is built from 15 residues. Trimming removed 5 bases from V and 7 bases from J, with 20 bases in between. Germline V lookup: CDR1 SGHTA, CDR2 FQGNSA. The chain's CDR3 is CASSRSGDPRRTQYF. The CDR3 DNA reads TGTGCCAGCAGCCGTAGCGGCGACCCAAGAAGGACCCAGTACTTC.

The chain recombines TRBV7-2 with TRBJ2-4, with 7 bases matching TRBD2. The J call may be incorrect, as the DNA end agrees better with TRBJ2-7. Germline V CDR1 and CDR2: SGHTA, FQGNSA. The CDR3 has 13 amino acids. CDR3: CASSQSGTSEQYF. DNA for the CDR3: TGTGCCAGCAGTCAAAGCGGGACTTCCGAGCAGTACTTC.

This clonotype was counted only a few times. The V and J genes are TRBV20-1 and TRBJ2-7, with 7 bases matching TRBD1. The V gene's germline CDR1 is DFQATT and CDR2 SNEGSKA (reference sequence). The V and J ends lost 3 bases and 2 bases, in that order; junction bases with no gene match: 7. The CDR3 runs to 14 residues. CDR3 DNA: TGCAGTGCTAGCCCCCCGGGACAGACCTACGAGCAGTACTTC. Its protein product is CSASPPGQTYEQYF.

The CDR3 is CASSYPMGGAINEQFF. The CDR3, as DNA: TGTGCCAGCAGTTACCCGATGGGGGGGGCCATTAATGAGCAGTTCTTC. The chain links TRBV6-2 or TRBV6-3 to TRBJ2-1; D may be TRBD2 (7 bases). V dropped 2 bases and J dropped 7 bases, with 18 bases sitting between them. The CDR3 is 16 residues long. Germline values: CDR1 MNHEY, CDR2 SVGEGT.

The chain employs TRBV4-1 and TRBJ1-2; D is possibly TRBD1 (6 bases). The CDR3 runs to 18 residues. V lost 1 base, J lost 7 bases, and 25 bases lay in between. The germline CDR1 and CDR2 sequences are MGHRA and YSYEKL. The CDR3 loop is CASSQGAQGSLIGSGYTF. In DNA, the CDR3 is TGCGCCAGCAGCCAAGGGGCCCAGGGGTCGCTTATTGGGAGTGGCTACACCTTC.